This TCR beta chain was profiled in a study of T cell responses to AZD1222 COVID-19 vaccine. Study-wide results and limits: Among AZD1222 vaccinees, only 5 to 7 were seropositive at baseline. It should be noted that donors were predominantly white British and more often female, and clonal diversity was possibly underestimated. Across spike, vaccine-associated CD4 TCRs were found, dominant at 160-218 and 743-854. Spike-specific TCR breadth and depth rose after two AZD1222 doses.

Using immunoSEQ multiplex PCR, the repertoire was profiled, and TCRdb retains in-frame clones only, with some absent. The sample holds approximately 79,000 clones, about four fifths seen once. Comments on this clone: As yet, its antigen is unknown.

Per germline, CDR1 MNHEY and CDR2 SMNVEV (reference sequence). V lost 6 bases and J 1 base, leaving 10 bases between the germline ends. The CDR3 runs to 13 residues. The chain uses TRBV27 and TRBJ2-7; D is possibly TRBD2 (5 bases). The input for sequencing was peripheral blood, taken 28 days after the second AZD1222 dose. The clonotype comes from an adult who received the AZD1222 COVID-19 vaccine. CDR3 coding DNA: TGTGCCAGCAGACTTGGGAGTTCCTACGAGCAGTACTTC. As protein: CASRLGSSYEQYF.